This T cell receptor beta chain was sequenced in a study of shared clonotypes between healthy human individuals. Study overall: With ages of 18 to 49, the donors were two women and a few men.

None of the donors, who were healthy HIV-negative adults, had recently had acute infections or vaccinations. The investigators split CD4+ cells into a CD45RA+ naive subset and a CD45RA-negative memory subset. The deep-level immunoSEQ assay was used. Clones were read by immunoSEQ multiplex PCR, and TCRdb kept only the in-frame ones, dropping some. The repertoire has approximately 1,000,000 clones, roughly 74% of them found once; the top ten carry approximately 0.5%. Germline CDR1 and CDR2: LGHNA and YNFKEQ. The V end was cut by 3 bases, the J end by 1 base, with 20 bases between. CDR3 length equals 18 residues.

The chain couples TRBV4-2 to TRBJ2-3; TRBD1 or TRBD2 may be the D gene (5 bases each). The sequencing input was memory CD4+ T cells from PBMCs. Described subset: CD45RA-negative fraction. The sequence was obtained from a man aged 18 to 30 in good health. Some clones in this sample may be carry-over from other donors' samples. The DNA for the CDR3 is TGTGCCAGCAGCCAGCGAGATGTCAGGGACGGGGGCACAGATACGCAGTATTTT. It yields the protein CASSQRDVRDGGTDTQYF.